Shown below are 9 T cell receptor beta chains from a single sample sequenced in a study of blood T cell repertoires in COVID-19. Profiling relied on immunoSEQ multiplex PCR, and the TCRdb table lists in-frame clones only, not all of them. This sample has about 400,000 clones, with 70% to 90% found just once. The sequenced sample consisted of peripheral blood. These receptors originate from a man aged 40-50 years with acute or convalescent COVID-19.

The chain recombines TRBV28 with TRBJ2-6; perhaps TRBD1 as D (5 bases). The CDR3 totals 16 residues. Per the germline V gene, CDR1 is MDHEN and CDR2 is SYDVKM. Deletions cut 9 bases from V and 0 bases from J, with 15 bases between. CDR3 bases: TGTGCCAGTATAGGGGCTGGTATCTCTGGGGCCAACGTCCTGACTTTC. It codes for CASIGAGISGANVLTF.

CDR3 region: CASSFFSHKQTGQETQYF. The CDR3 bases are TGTGCCAGCAGTTTTTTCAGCCACAAGCAGACAGGGCAAGAGACCCAGTACTTC. V usage is TRBV28 and J usage is TRBJ2-5, with TRBD1 matching 7 bases. Germline loops: CDR1 MDHEN, CDR2 SYDVKM. The CDR3 runs to 18 residues. Trimming removed 3 bases from V and 2 bases from J; junction bases left unmatched: 15. The full variable domain, in which reference TRBV28 and TRBJ2-5 provide the parts outside the CDR3, is DVKVTQSSRYLVKRTGEKVFLECVQDMDHENMFWYRQDPGLGLRLIYFSYDVKMKEKGDIPEGYSVSREKKERFSLILESASTNQTSMYLCASSFFSHKQTGQETQYFGPGTRLLVL.

The CDR3 here is CASRFTYNSPLHF. CDR3 sequence (DNA): TGCGCCAGCAGGTTTACCTATAATTCACCCCTCCACTTT. The rearrangement uses TRBV5-1 and TRBJ1-6; D is undetermined. The germline V gene has CDR1 SGHRS and CDR2 YFSETQ. Trimming took 5 bases from V and 2 from J, leaving 5 bases between them. The CDR3 is 13 residues long.

The chain combines TRBV6-2 or TRBV6-3 with TRBJ1-2, with no clear D. Per germline, CDR1 MNHEY and CDR2 SVGEGT. This CDR3 is 17 amino acids long. Trimming took 0 bases from V and 4 from J, leaving 18 bases between them. CDR3 sequence (DNA): TGTGCCAGCAGTTACTCGATGAGCGGGGAGAGTCCCTATGGCTACACCTTC. The encoded protein is CASSYSMSGESPYGYTF.

The chain links TRBV6-2 or TRBV6-3 to TRBJ1-1; 7 nucleotides agree with TRBD1. The J segment lost 1 base and the V segment lost 2 bases, leaving 1 base of the junction unmatched. Germline CDR1 is MNHEY and CDR2 is SVGEGT. This CDR3 has 14 amino acids. CDR3 region: CASSYRGQNTEAFF. The DNA of the CDR3 is TGTGCCAGCAGTTACAGGGGGCAGAACACTGAAGCTTTCTTT.

DNA of the CDR3: TGTGCCAGCAGTCCCCCGGGACAGAGAGCACATCAGCCCCAGCATTTT. It yields the protein CASSPPGQRAHQPQHF. The chain recombines TRBV27 with TRBJ1-5, with TRBD1 identical over 7 bases. V lost 5 bases to trimming and J lost 5 bases; unmatched junction nucleotides: 12. The CDR3 runs 16 residues. Per the germline V gene, CDR1 is MNHEY and CDR2 is SMNVEV (reference sequence).

This clone appeared once. The gene calls are TRBV6-5 and TRBJ1-1; 7 bases fit TRBD1. CDR1 is MNHEY, CDR2 SVGAGI, per germline. With V trimmed by 5 bases and J by 4 bases, 7 bases remained unmatched. This CDR3 spans 14 amino acids. Here the CDR3 reads CASSRDSLITEAFF. The DNA of the CDR3 is TGTGCCAGCAGTAGGGACAGTTTGATCACTGAAGCTTTCTTT.

This clone was observed a handful of times. The V call is TRBV28, the J call TRBJ1-4; no reliable D call. The CDR3 extends over 15 amino acids. V was pared by 0 bases and J by 13 bases, with 18 bases between. The V gene's germline CDR1 is MDHEN and CDR2 SYDVKM. The CDR3 DNA reads TGTGCCAGCAGTTTATGGAGGGATTCCGGCGGGTCACTGTTTTTT. This encodes CASSLWRDSGGSLFF. The variable domain in full, completed from reference TRBV28 and TRBJ1-4, reads DVKVTQSSRYLVKRTGEKVFLECVQDMDHENMFWYRQDPGLGLRLIYFSYDVKMKEKGDIPEGYSVSREKKERFSLILESASTNQTSMYLCASSLWRDSGGSLFFGSGTQLSVL.

The chain employs TRBV7-3 and TRBJ1-2, with a weak D call TRBD1 (5 bases). This CDR3 comprises 15 residues. Looked up from germline, CDR1 is SGHTA and CDR2 is FQGTGA. The V and J ends lost 1 base and 0 bases respectively, with 9 bases between them. The CDR3 sequence: CASSLRGDSNYGYTF. The CDR3 DNA sequence: TGTGCCAGCAGCTTAAGGGGGGATTCTAACTATGGCTACACCTTC. Drawing the rest from reference TRBV7-3 and TRBJ1-2, the complete variable domain is GAGVSQTPSNKVTEKGKYVELRCDPISGHTALYWYRQSLGQGPEFLIYFQGTGAADDSGLPNDRFFAVRPEGSVSTLKIQRTERGDSAVYLCASSLRGDSNYGYTFGSGTRLTVV.